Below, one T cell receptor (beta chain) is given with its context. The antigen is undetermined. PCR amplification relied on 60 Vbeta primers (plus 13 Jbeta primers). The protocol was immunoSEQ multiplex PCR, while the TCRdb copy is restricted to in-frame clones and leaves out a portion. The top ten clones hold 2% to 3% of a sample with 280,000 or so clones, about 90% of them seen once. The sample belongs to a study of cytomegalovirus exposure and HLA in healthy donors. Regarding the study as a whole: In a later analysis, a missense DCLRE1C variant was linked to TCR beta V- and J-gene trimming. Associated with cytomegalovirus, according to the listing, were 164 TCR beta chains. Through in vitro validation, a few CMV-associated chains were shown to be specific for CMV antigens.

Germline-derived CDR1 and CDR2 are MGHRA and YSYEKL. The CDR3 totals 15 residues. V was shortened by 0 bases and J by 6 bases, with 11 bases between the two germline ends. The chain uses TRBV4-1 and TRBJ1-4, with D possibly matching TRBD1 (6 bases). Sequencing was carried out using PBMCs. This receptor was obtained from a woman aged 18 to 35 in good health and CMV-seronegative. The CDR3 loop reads CASSQEGALDEKLFF. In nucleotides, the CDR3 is TGCGCCAGCAGCCAAGAGGGGGCGTTGGATGAAAAACTGTTTTTT.